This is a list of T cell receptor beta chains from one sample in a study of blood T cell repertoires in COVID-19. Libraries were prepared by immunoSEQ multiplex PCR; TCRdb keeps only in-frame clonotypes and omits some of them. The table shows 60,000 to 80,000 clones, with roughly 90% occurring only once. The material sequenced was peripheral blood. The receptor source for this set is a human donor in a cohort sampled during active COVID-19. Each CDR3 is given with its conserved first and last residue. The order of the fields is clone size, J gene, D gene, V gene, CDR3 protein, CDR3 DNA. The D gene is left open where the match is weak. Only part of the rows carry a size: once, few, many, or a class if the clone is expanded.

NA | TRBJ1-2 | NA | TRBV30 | CAWSISDLFYGYTF | TGTGCCTGGAGTATATCAGATCTTTTCTATGGCTACACCTTC
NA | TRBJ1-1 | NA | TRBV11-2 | CASSLNPRAEAFF | TGTGCCAGCAGCTTAAATCCGAGGGCTGAAGCTTTCTTT
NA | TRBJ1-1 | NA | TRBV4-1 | CASSHLGQNTEAFF | TGCGCCAGCAGCCATCTGGGCCAAAACACTGAAGCTTTCTTT
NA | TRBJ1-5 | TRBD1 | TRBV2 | CASSQSRDSEFDLGQPQHF | TGTGCCAGCAGTCAATCCCGGGACAGCGAATTTGATTTAGGTCAGCCCCAGCATTTT
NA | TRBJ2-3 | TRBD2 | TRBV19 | CASSPDSGILADTQYF | TGTGCCAGTTCCCCAGATAGCGGGATTCTTGCAGATACGCAGTATTTT
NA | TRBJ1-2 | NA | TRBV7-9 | CASSLELSNYGYTF | TGTGCCAGCAGCCTCGAGTTGTCTAACTATGGCTACACCTTC
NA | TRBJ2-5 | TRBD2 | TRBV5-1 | CASSFIAGEQETQYF | TGCGCCAGCAGCTTCATAGCGGGGGAGCAAGAGACCCAGTACTTC
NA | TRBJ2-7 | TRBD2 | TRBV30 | CAWSAGAGAPYEQYF | TGTGCCTGGAGTGCGGGAGCGGGAGCGCCCTACGAGCAGTACTTC
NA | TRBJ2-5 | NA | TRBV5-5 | CASRPSGGETQYF | TGTGCCAGCAGGCCATCAGGAGGGGAGACCCAGTACTTC
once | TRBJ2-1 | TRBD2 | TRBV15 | CATSRLAGYNEQFF | TGTGCCACCAGCAGACTAGCGGGATACAATGAGCAGTTCTTC
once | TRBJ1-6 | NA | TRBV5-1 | CASSYQTDLNSPLHF | TGCGCCAGCAGCTATCAGACAGACCTCAATTCACCCCTCCACTTT
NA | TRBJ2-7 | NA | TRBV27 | CASSLRERYEQYF | TGTGCCAGCAGTTTAAGGGAGCGCTACGAGCAGTACTTC
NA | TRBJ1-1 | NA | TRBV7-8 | CASGSRVNTEAFF | TGTGCCAGCGGATCCAGGGTGAACACTGAAGCTTTCTTT
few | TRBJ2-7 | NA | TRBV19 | CATRPEATYEQYF | TGTGCCACTCGTCCAGAGGCCACCTACGAGCAGTACTTC
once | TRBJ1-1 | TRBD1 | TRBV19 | CASRGTGQGNTEAFF | TGTGCCAGTAGGGGAACTGGACAGGGGAACACTGAAGCTTTCTTT
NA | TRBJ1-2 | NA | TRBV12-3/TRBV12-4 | CASWAGLFGYTF | TGTGCCAGCTGGGCAGGGCTTTTTGGCTACACCTTC
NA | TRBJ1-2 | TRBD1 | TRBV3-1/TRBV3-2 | CASSQLQGAYGYTF | TGTGCCAGCAGCCAACTACAGGGGGCTTATGGCTACACCTTC
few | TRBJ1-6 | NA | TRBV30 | CAWSLPNTVHF | TGTGCCTGGAGTCTACCTAATACTGTCCACTTT
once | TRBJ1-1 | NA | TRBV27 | CASSLGLEGWTEAFF | TGTGCCAGCAGTTTAGGGCTCGAGGGTTGGACTGAAGCTTTCTTT
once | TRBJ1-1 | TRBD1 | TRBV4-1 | CASSQVKQGGMAFF | TGCGCCAGCAGCCAAGTAAAGCAGGGGGGTATGGCTTTCTTT
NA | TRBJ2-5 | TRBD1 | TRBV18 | CASSLQGAGETQYF | TGTGCCAGCTCACTACAGGGGGCCGGGGAGACCCAGTACTTC
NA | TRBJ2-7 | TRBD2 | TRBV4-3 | CASSQWYSSGRAYEQYF | TGCGCCAGCAGCCAATGGTATTCTAGCGGGAGGGCCTACGAGCAGTACTTC
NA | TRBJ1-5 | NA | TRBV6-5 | CASSDRFQQPQHF | TGTGCCAGCAGCGACAGGTTCCAGCAGCCCCAGCATTTT
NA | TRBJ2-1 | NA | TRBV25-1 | CASTAGSEQFF | TGTGCCAGCACGGCAGGCAGTGAGCAGTTCTTC
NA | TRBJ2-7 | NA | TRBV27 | CASSLSGSSYEQYF | TGTGCCAGCAGTCTGTCGGGGAGCTCCTACGAGCAGTACTTC
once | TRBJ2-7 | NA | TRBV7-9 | CASSPPGAGAIKGYF | TGTGCCAGCAGCCCCCCGGGGGCGGGGGCGATAAAGGGTTACTTC
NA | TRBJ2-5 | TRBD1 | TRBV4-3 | CASSLGQGAAETQYF | TGCGCCAGCAGCCTCGGACAGGGGGCGGCGGAGACCCAGTACTTC